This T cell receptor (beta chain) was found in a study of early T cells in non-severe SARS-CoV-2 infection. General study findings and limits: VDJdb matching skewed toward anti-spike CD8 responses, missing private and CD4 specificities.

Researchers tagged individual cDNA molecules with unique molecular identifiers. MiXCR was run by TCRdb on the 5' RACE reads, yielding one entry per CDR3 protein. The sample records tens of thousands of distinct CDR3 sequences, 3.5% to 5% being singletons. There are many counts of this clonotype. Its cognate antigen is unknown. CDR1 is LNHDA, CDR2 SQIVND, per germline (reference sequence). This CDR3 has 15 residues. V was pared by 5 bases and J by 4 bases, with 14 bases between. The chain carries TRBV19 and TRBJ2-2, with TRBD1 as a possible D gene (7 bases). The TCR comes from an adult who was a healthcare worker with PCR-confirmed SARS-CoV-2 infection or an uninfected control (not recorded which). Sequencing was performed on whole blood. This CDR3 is CASSASGGPTGELFF. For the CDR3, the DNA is TGTGCCAGTAGTGCCTCAGGGGGGCCCACCGGGGAGCTGTTTTTT. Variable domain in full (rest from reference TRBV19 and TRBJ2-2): DGGITQSPKYLFRKEGQNVTLSCEQNLNHDAMYWYRQDPGQGLRLIYYSQIVNDFQKGDIAEGYSVSREKKESFPLTVTSAQKNPTAFYLCASSASGGPTGELFFGEGSRLTVL.